Listed here are 9 T cell receptor beta chains from one sample, sequenced in a study of blood T cell repertoires in COVID-19. Method: immunoSEQ multiplex PCR; TCRdb's copy keeps in-frame clones and lacks some. The sample has about 370,000 clones; 85% to 90% are singletons. The specimen sequenced was PBMCs or T cells enriched from blood (not recorded which). The receptors were sampled from a man aged 18 to 35 who had recovered from COVID-19.

This chain uses TRBV7-9 with TRBJ1-1, with 8 bases fitting TRBD1. The CDR3 has 13 residues. V was pared by 1 base and J by 8 bases, with 3 bases of the junction left unmatched. Germline V gene data show CDR1 as SEHNR and CDR2 as FQNEAQ (reference sequence). The CDR3 loop reads CASSLGPGGEAFF. The CDR3 DNA sequence: TGTGCCAGCAGCTTAGGCCCAGGGGGCGAAGCTTTCTTT.

The V and J genes are TRBV9 and TRBJ1-2, with 9 positions matching TRBD1. V was pared by 4 bases and J by 2 bases, with 3 bases of the junction left unmatched. The CDR3 is made up of 14 amino acids. Per the germline V gene, CDR1 is SGDLS and CDR2 is YYNGEE. In DNA, the CDR3 is TGTGCCAGCAGCTTCGGACAGGGGAACTATGGCTACACCTTC. Its translation: CASSFGQGNYGYTF.

This rearrangement joins TRBV19 to TRBJ1-1; TRBD1 agrees at 8 bases. Germline assignment: CDR1 LNHDA and CDR2 SQIVND (reference sequence). Trimming cost V 8 bases and J 5 bases; bases outside gene matches: 7. CDR3 length: 13 residues. CDR3: CASLGQGRTEAFF. As DNA, the CDR3 is TGTGCCAGTCTCGGACAGGGTCGGACTGAAGCTTTCTTT.

This clone has only a few counts. The CDR3, as DNA: TGCGCCAGCAGCCAAGGCCCTAGCGGCTTTAGCTCCTACAATGAGCAGTTCTTC. It codes for CASSQGPSGFSSYNEQFF. This rearrangement joins TRBV4-1 to TRBJ2-1, with TRBD2 identical over 7 bases. Germline V gene data show CDR1 as MGHRA and CDR2 as YSYEKL. The CDR3 contains 18 residues. The junction had 9 bases not matched to a gene; V was cut back by 1 base and J by 0 bases.

The chain links TRBV5-1 to TRBJ2-2; possibly TRBD2 for D (6 bases). V lost 0 bases to trimming and J lost 0 bases, with 9 bases between them. The CDR3 loop spans 16 amino acids. The germline CDR1 and CDR2 sequences are SGHRS and YFSETQ. The CDR3 sequence is CASSLGWGANTGELFF. The CDR3 nucleotides read TGCGCCAGCAGCTTGGGATGGGGGGCGAACACCGGGGAGCTGTTTTTT.

Comment on this clone: Without the conserved terminal phenylalanine or tryptophan, this CDR3 likely stems from a read error. The limits of the CDR3 on the DNA are not certain, so only TCRdb's listed CDR3 is given. V is TRBV11-3 and J is TRBJ1-6; the table names TRBD1, a call not compared with the DNA. Termini included, the CDR3 measures 12 amino acids. CDR1 and CDR2 (germline): SGHNT, YENEEA. The CDR3 here is CASSLDPLRGSI.

In this sample, this clone turned up once. The chain recombines TRBV12-5 with TRBJ1-1, with TRBD1 identical over 8 bases. The CDR3 consists of 12 residues. V lost 6 bases and J lost 11; bases outside the gene matches: 8. Germline V gene data show CDR1 as LGHNT and CDR2 as FRNRAP. CDR3 in DNA: TGTGCTAGTGGATACGGACAGGGTGCGGCTTTCTTT. This translates into CASGYGQGAAFF.

The CDR3, as DNA: TGTGCCAGCACTAGCGGGAGGGCCGGGGAGCTGTTTTTT. Translated: CASTSGRAGELFF. The J gene is TRBJ2-2, the V gene TRBV7-9, with 12 bases that match TRBD2. Trimming cost V 7 bases and J 6 bases; bases outside gene matches: 0. The CDR3 runs 13 residues. In germline, CDR1 is SEHNR, CDR2 FQNEAQ (reference sequence).

This chain links TRBV6-2 or TRBV6-3 with TRBJ1-2, with a weak D call TRBD1 (5 bases). The CDR3 loop spans 16 amino acids. Trimming left V 5 bases short and J 4 bases short, with 20 bases between. In germline, CDR1 is MNHEY, CDR2 SVGEGT. Written as DNA, the CDR3 is TGTGCCAGCAGTCATCGCGGGACCCCCGGAGGCTATGGCTACACCTTC. The encoded protein is CASSHRGTPGGYGYTF.